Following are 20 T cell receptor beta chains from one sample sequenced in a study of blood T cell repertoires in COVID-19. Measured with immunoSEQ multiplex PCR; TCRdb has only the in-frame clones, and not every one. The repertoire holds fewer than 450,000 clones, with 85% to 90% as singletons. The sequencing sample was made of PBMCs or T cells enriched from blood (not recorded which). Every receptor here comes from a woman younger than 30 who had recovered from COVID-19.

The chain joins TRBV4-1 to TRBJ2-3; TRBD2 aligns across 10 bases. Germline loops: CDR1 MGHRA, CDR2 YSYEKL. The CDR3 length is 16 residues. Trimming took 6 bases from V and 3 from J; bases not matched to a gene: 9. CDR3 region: CASRSQRGGGTDTQYF. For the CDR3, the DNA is TGCGCCAGCAGGAGTCAGCGGGGGGGCGGTACAGATACGCAGTATTTT.

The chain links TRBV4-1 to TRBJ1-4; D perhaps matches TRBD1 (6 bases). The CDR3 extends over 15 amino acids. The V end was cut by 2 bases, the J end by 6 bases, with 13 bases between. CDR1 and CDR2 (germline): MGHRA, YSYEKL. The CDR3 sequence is CASSQLGGPDEKLFF. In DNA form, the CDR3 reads TGCGCCAGCAGCCAACTCGGGGGGCCTGATGAAAAACTGTTTTTT.

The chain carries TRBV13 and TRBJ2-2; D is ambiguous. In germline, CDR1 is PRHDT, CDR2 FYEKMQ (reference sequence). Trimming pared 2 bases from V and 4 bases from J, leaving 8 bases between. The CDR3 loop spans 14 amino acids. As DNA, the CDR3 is TGTGCCAGCAGCTTAACGCCGGGCACCGGGGAGCTGTTTTTT. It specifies CASSLTPGTGELFF.

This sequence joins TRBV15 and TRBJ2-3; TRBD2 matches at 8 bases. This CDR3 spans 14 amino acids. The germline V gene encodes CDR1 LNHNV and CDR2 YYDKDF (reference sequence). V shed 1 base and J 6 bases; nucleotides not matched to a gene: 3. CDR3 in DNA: TGTGCCACCAGCAGAGTTCGGGGGGGCGATACGCAGTATTTT. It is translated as CATSRVRGGDTQYF.

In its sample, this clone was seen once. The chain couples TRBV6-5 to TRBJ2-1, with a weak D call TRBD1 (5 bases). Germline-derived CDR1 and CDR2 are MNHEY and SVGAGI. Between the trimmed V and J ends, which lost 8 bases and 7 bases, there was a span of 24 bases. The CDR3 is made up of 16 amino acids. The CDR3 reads CASGSGSAGLSNEQFF. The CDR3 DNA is TGTGCCAGCGGTTCCGGGTCGGCAGGGTTGAGTAATGAGCAGTTCTTC.

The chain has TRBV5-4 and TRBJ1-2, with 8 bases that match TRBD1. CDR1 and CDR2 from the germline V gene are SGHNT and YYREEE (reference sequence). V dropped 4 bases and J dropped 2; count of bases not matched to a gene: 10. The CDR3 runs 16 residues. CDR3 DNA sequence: TGTGCCAGCAGCCGTTCGGGACAGGTAGCCAACTATGGCTACACCTTC. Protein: CASSRSGQVANYGYTF.

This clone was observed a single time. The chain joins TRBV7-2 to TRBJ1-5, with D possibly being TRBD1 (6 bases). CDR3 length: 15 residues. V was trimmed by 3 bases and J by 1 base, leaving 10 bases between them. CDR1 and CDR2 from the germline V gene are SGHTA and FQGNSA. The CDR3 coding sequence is TGTGCCAGCAGCTTTATAGGACAGAGCAATCAGCCCCAGCATTTT. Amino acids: CASSFIGQSNQPQHF.

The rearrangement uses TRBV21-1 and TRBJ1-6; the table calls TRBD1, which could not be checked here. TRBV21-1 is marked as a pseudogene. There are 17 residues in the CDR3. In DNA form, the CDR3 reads TGTGCCACCACCCTAATGGGTCCCACAGGGGGCTGTTCACCCCTCCACTTT. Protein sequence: CATTLMGPTGGCSPLHF.

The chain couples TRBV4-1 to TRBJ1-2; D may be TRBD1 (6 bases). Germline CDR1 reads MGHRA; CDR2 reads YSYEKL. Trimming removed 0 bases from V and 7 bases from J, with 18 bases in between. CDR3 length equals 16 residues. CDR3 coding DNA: TGCGCCAGCAGCCAAGACCCGTCCGGGGGGGCGCGTGGCTACACCTTC. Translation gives CASSQDPSGGARGYTF.

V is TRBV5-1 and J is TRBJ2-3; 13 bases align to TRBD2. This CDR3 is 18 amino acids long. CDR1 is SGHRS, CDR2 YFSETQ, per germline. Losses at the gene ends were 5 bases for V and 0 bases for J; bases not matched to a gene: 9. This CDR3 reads CASRRTSGGVASTDTQYF. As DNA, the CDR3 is TGCGCCAGCAGAAGGACTAGCGGGGGAGTGGCTAGCACAGATACGCAGTATTTT.

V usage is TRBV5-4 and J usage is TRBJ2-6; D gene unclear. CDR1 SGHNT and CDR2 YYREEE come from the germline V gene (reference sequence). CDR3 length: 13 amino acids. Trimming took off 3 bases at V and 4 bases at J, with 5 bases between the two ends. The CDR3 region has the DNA TGTGCCAGCAGCTCGCAGGGGGCCAACGTCCTGACTTTC. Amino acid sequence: CASSSQGANVLTF.

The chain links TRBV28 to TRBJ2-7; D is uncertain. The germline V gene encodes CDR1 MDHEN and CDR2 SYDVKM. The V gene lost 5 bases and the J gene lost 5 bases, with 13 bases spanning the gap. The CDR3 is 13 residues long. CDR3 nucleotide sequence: TGTGCCAGCAGTCGGAGACTCACCCACGAGCAGTACTTC. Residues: CASSRRLTHEQYF. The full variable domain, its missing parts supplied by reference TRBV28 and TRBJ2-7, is DVKVTQSSRYLVKRTGEKVFLECVQDMDHENMFWYRQDPGLGLRLIYFSYDVKMKEKGDIPEGYSVSREKKERFSLILESASTNQTSMYLCASSRRLTHEQYFGPGTRLTVT.

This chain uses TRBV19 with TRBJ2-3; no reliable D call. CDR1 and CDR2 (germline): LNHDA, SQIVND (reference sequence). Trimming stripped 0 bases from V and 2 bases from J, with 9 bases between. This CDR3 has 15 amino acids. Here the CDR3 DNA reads TGTGCCAGTAGTATAGATCCGGTAGTCACAGATACGCAGTATTTT. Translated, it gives CASSIDPVVTDTQYF.

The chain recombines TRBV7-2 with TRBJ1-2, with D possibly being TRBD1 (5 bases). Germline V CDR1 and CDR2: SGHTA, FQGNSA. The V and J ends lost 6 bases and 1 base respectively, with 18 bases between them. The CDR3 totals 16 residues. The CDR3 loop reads CASRGTGQGINYGYTF. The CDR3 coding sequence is TGTGCCAGCAGGGGAACGGGCCAGGGTATTAACTATGGCTACACCTTC.

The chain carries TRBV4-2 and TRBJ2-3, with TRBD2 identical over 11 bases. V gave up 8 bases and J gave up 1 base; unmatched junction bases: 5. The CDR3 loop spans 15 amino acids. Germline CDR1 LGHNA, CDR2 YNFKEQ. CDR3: CASALSGGGTDTQYF. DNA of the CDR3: TGTGCCAGCGCCCTTAGCGGGGGGGGCACAGATACGCAGTATTTT.

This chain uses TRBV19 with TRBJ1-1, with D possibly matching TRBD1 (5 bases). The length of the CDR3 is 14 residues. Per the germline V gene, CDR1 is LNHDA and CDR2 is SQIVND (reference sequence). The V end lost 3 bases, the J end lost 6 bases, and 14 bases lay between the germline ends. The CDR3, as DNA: TGTGCCAGTAGTATCAATTGGGGCCCGGCTGAAGCTTTCTTT. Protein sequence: CASSINWGPAEAFF.

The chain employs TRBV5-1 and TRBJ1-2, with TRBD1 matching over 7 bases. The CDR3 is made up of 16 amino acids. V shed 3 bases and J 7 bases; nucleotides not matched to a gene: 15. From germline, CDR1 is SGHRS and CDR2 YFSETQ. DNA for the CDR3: TGCGCCAGCAGCTGGGGAAGCCCACAGGGGTCAGCTGGCTACACCTTC. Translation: CASSWGSPQGSAGYTF. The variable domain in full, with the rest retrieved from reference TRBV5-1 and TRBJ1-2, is KAGVTQTPRYLIKTRGQQVTLSCSPISGHRSVSWYQQTPGQGLQFLFEYFSETQRNKGNFPGRFSGRQFSNSRSEMNVSTLELGDSALYLCASSWGSPQGSAGYTFGSGTRLTVV.

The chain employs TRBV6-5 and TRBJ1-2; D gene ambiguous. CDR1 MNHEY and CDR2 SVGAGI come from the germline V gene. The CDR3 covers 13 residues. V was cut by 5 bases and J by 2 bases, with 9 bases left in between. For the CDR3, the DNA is TGTGCCAGCAGTCGAGGCGGGAACTATGGCTACACCTTC. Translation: CASSRGGNYGYTF.

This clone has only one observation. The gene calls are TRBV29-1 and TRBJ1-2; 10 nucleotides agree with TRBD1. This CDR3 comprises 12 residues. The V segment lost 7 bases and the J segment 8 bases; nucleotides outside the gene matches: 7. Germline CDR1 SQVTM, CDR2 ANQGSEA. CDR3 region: CSALGTGAGYTF. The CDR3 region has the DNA TGCAGCGCTCTTGGGACAGGGGCCGGCTACACCTTC.

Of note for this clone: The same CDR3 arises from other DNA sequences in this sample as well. CDR3 sequence reads: CASSFTGNTEAFF. The DNA of the CDR3 is TGCGCCAGCAGCTTTACGGGTAACACTGAAGCTTTCTTT. This chain links TRBV5-1 with TRBJ1-1; D is unclear. The germline V gene encodes CDR1 SGHRS and CDR2 YFSETQ. There are 13 residues in the CDR3. The V end was cut by 2 bases, the J end by 2 bases, with 7 bases between.